What follows are 28 T cell receptor beta chains derived from one specimen sequenced in a study of T-cell memory formation after mild COVID-19. TCRdb used MiXCR to reprocess the 5' RACE reads, holding one entry per CDR3 protein. The sample lists 280,000 or so distinct CDR3 sequences, 8.2% seen once, with 22% in the top ten. Sequenced input: PBMCs or a T cell subset sorted from them (not recorded which). The receptors originated from a man younger than 35 who had mild COVID-19 (a few samples of this study predate the infection). Cell type and time point are not known.

This clonotype was seen a handful of times. This sequence joins TRBV7-6 and TRBJ2-1; 12 positions agree with TRBD2. The CDR3 runs 17 residues. J lost 5 bases, V lost 1 base, and 6 bases had no gene match. Germline V gene lookup returns CDR1 SGHVS and CDR2 FNYEAQ. The CDR3: CASSLGGRTSGDNEQFF. Written as DNA, the CDR3 is TGTGCCAGCAGCTTAGGAGGTCGGACTAGCGGGGACAATGAGCAGTTCTTC.

V and J are TRBV6-6 and TRBJ2-4; D gene ambiguous. V lost 6 bases to trimming and J lost 7 bases, with 7 bases between them. The CDR3 contains 11 residues. Per the germline V gene, CDR1 is MNHNY and CDR2 is SVGAGI (reference sequence). CDR3 protein: CASRTRNIQYF. CDR3 coding DNA: TGTGCCAGCAGGACCCGGAACATTCAGTACTTC.

J is TRBJ2-4 and V is TRBV29-1; 8 bases agree with TRBD1. CDR1 SQVTM and CDR2 ANQGSEA come from the germline V gene. There are 12 residues in the CDR3. Trimming cost V 7 bases and J 6 bases; bases outside gene matches: 5. The CDR3 DNA is TGCAGCGCGGGACAGGAGGGAAACATTCAGTACTTC. It translates to CSAGQEGNIQYF.

This clonotype has ten or more counts. This chain links TRBV12-3 or TRBV12-4 with TRBJ1-3; no definite D call. CDR3 size: 14 residues. V dropped 2 bases and J dropped 3 bases, with 8 bases sitting between them. This CDR3 is CASSLRRDGNTIYF. In nucleotides, the CDR3 is TGTGCCAGCAGTTTACGGAGGGATGGAAACACCATATATTTT.

This clonotype came up a few times. CDR3 residues: CASSPRGNYGYTF. The CDR3 region has the DNA TGTGCCAGCAGCCCCCGGGGGAACTATGGCTACACCTTC. The V gene is TRBV6-5, the J gene TRBJ1-2; weak D call: TRBD1 (5 bases). The CDR3 totals 13 residues. In germline, CDR1 is MNHEY, CDR2 SVGAGI. V was clipped by 6 bases and J by 2 bases, with 10 bases between them.

This clonotype was seen a few times. V gene TRBV5-1 combines with J gene TRBJ2-3, with 7 bases identical to TRBD1. The ends lost 4 bases at V and 6 bases at J; junction bases unmatched: 8. Germline V gene lookup returns CDR1 SGHRS and CDR2 YFSETQ. The CDR3 is made up of 14 amino acids. The CDR3 region is CASSPQGPGDTQYF. The CDR3, as DNA: TGCGCCAGCAGCCCACAGGGGCCGGGGGATACGCAGTATTTT. The variable domain in full, with the rest retrieved from reference TRBV5-1 and TRBJ2-3, is KAGVTQTPRYLIKTRGQQVTLSCSPISGHRSVSWYQQTPGQGLQFLFEYFSETQRNKGNFPGRFSGRQFSNSRSEMNVSTLELGDSALYLCASSPQGPGDTQYFGPGTRLTVL.

There are a few counts of this clonotype. The chain has TRBV6-2 or TRBV6-3 and TRBJ1-2; D uncertain. V gave up 1 base and J gave up 7 bases, with 13 bases separating them. The V gene's germline CDR1 is MNHEY and CDR2 SVGEGT. CDR3 size: 14 residues. The CDR3 here is CASSYLYTPLGYTF. The CDR3 DNA is TGTGCCAGCAGTTACTTATACACCCCGCTTGGCTACACCTTC.

The chain couples TRBV28 to TRBJ2-3; 8 nucleotides line up with TRBD2. CDR1 MDHEN and CDR2 SYDVKM come from the germline V gene. There are 15 residues in the CDR3. With V trimmed by 5 bases and J by 1 base, 5 bases remained unmatched. CDR3 nucleotide sequence: TGTGCCAGCAGTGCGGGGGGCCCTGGCACAGATACGCAGTATTTT. Encoded protein: CASSAGGPGTDTQYF.

In this sample, this clonotype turned up many times. The chain uses TRBV12-3 or TRBV12-4 and TRBJ2-3, with TRBD2 matching over 8 bases. V gave up 6 bases and J gave up 4 bases; unmatched junction bases: 6. CDR3 length: 14 amino acids. CDR3 amino acids: CASSPGGGSDTQYF. CDR3 in DNA: TGTGCCAGCAGCCCCGGCGGGGGGTCAGATACGCAGTATTTT.

The chain combines TRBV2 with TRBJ2-1, with D tentatively TRBD1 (5 bases). The V gene's germline CDR1 is SNHLY and CDR2 FYNNEI. Between the trimmed V and J ends, which lost 1 base and 0 bases, there was a span of 7 bases. This CDR3 contains 15 residues. CDR3 sequence: CASSEGQSSYNEQFF. CDR3 bases: TGTGCCAGCAGTGAAGGACAGAGCTCCTACAATGAGCAGTTCTTC.

The genes are TRBV3-1 and TRBJ2-6; D unclear. The germline V gene has CDR1 LGHDT and CDR2 YNNKEL (reference sequence). CDR3 length equals 15 residues. Deletions cut 1 base from V and 2 bases from J, with 6 bases between. The CDR3 region is CASSQVRAGANVLTF. The CDR3 region has the DNA TGTGCCAGCAGCCAAGTACGAGCTGGGGCCAACGTCCTGACTTTC.

The sample holds a few counts of this clonotype. V gene TRBV18 combines with J gene TRBJ2-5; D uncertain. The CDR3 is 13 residues long. The V end was cut by 3 bases, the J end by 0 bases, with 5 bases between. Germline lookup yields CDR1 KGHSH and CDR2 LQKENI. For the CDR3, the DNA is TGTGCCAGCTCACCTCTAGACCAAGAGACCCAGTACTTC. Translating gives CASSPLDQETQYF.

The chain links TRBV6-5 to TRBJ1-5; the D is unclear. Germline values: CDR1 MNHEY, CDR2 SVGAGI. The CDR3 runs 13 residues. V was shortened by 4 bases and J by 7 bases, with 11 bases between the two germline ends. CDR3 amino acids: CASSSYLKQPQHF. The DNA of the CDR3 is TGTGCCAGCAGTTCTTATTTAAAGCAGCCCCAGCATTTT.

This chain uses TRBV5-4 with TRBJ2-2; 14 bases agree with TRBD2. The germline CDR1 and CDR2 sequences are SGHNT and YYREEE (reference sequence). The CDR3 is made up of 17 amino acids. J gave up 1 base and V 3 bases, and 2 bases lay outside the gene matches. CDR3 nucleotide sequence: TGTGCCAGCAGCTGGGGACTAGCGGGGGTGAACACCGGGGAGCTGTTTTTT. Translating it yields CASSWGLAGVNTGELFF.

This rearrangement joins TRBV20-1 to TRBJ1-2; 7 bases match TRBD1. Germline lookup yields CDR1 DFQATT and CDR2 SNEGSKA (reference sequence). The J segment lost 5 bases and the V segment lost 0 bases, leaving 9 bases of the junction unmatched. The CDR3 runs to 15 residues. CDR3 sequence reads: CSARDHRGVRYGYTF. The DNA of the CDR3 is TGCAGTGCTAGAGACCACAGGGGAGTTCGGTATGGCTACACCTTC.

This clonotype was seen at least ten times. The chain employs TRBV20-1 and TRBJ2-2; 15 positions match TRBD2. Germline CDR1 is DFQATT and CDR2 is SNEGSKA (reference sequence). The CDR3 sequence is 16 residues long. The V gene end was trimmed by 3 bases and the J gene end by 7 bases; junction bases not matched to a gene: 6. CDR3 loop: CSASGLAGGQVGELFF. The CDR3, as DNA: TGCAGTGCTAGCGGACTAGCGGGGGGGCAAGTCGGGGAGCTGTTTTTT.

This clonotype was recorded at least ten times. The chain recombines TRBV7-2 with TRBJ1-1; 12 positions agree with TRBD1. V lost 4 bases, J lost 3 bases, and 15 bases stayed unmatched. Germline V CDR1 and CDR2: SGHTA, FQGNSA. The CDR3 spans 19 residues. The DNA of the CDR3 is TGTGCCAGCAGCTCGTCCGGGACAGGGGGCAACCCGCTTTACACTGAAGCTTTCTTT. Protein product: CASSSSGTGGNPLYTEAFF.

The chain recombines TRBV2 with TRBJ1-1; no clear D. Germline CDR1 reads SNHLY; CDR2 reads FYNNEI. Trimming pared 0 bases from V and 0 bases from J, leaving 5 bases between. This CDR3 comprises 14 residues. This chain's CDR3 is CASSEALLNTEAFF. In nucleotides, the CDR3 is TGTGCCAGCAGTGAAGCGCTTTTGAACACTGAAGCTTTCTTT.

This clonotype was seen ten or more times. CDR3 bases: TGTGCCAGCAGTTTGATGAACACTGAAGCTTTCTTT. It translates to CASSLMNTEAFF. The chain couples TRBV12-3 or TRBV12-4 to TRBJ1-1; D gene ambiguous. V was clipped by 3 bases and J by 0 bases, with 2 bases between them. CDR3 size: 12 residues.

This sequence joins TRBV2 and TRBJ2-3, with TRBD2 as a possible D gene (6 bases). V was pared by 4 bases and J by 2 bases, with 10 bases between. The germline V gene encodes CDR1 SNHLY and CDR2 FYNNEI. The CDR3 spans 14 residues. The CDR3 DNA sequence: TGTGCCAGCAGTGTGGAGGGTTTCACAGATACGCAGTATTTT. It encodes CASSVEGFTDTQYF.

The sample holds a few counts of this clonotype. The CDR3 region is CASKLAGAGYEQYV. CDR3 bases: TGTGCCAGCAAGCTAGCGGGGGCCGGGTACGAGCAGTACGTC. The chain combines TRBV6-2 or TRBV6-3 with TRBJ2-7; 10 bases fit TRBD2. The trim removed 7 bases at V and 4 bases at J, leaving 7 bases unmatched. CDR3 length: 14 amino acids. CDR1 is MNHEY and CDR2 is SVGEGT in the germline V gene.

V gene TRBV7-9 combines with J gene TRBJ1-2, with D possibly matching TRBD1 (6 bases). With 5 bases removed from V and 3 bases from J, the gap between germline ends came to 13 bases. Germline CDR1 reads SEHNR; CDR2 reads FQNEAQ (reference sequence). The CDR3 runs 14 residues. CDR3 coding DNA: TGTGCCAGCAGCCCATCCCCAGGGGACTATGGCTACACCTTC. This gives the protein CASSPSPGDYGYTF. Full variable domain (rest looked up from reference TRBV7-9 and TRBJ1-2): DTGVSQNPRHKITKRGQNVTFRCDPISEHNRLYWYRQTLGQGPEFLTYFQNEAQLEKSRLLSDRFSAERPKGSFSTLEIQRTEQGDSAMYLCASSPSPGDYGYTFGSGTRLTVV.

This clonotype was seen a handful of times. The chain joins TRBV2 to TRBJ2-5, with D possibly being TRBD2 (6 bases). The germline V gene has CDR1 SNHLY and CDR2 FYNNEI. This CDR3 is built from 11 residues. Trimming pared 8 bases from V and 8 bases from J, leaving 12 bases between. The CDR3 DNA sequence: TGTGCCAGCCGGGACTGGGCCACCCAGTACTTC. The encoded protein is CASRDWATQYF.

This clonotype was recorded a few times. This chain connects TRBV20-1 to TRBJ2-2; no clear D. The CDR3 covers 12 residues. Germline loops: CDR1 DFQATT, CDR2 SNEGSKA (reference sequence). Trimming cost V 3 bases and J 1 base, with 3 bases left between them. The CDR3 nucleotides read TGCAGTGCTAGCAGGAACACCGGGGAGCTGTTTTTT. Translated, it gives CSASRNTGELFF.

This clonotype occurred many times. The chain has TRBV6-5 and TRBJ2-1, with 8 nucleotides matching TRBD1. V was pared by 6 bases and J by 7 bases, with 11 bases of the junction left unmatched. Germline CDR1 reads MNHEY; CDR2 reads SVGAGI. There are 15 residues in the CDR3. CDR3 coding DNA: TGTGCCAGCAGGCATCGACAGGGGTCCTTTAATGAGCAGTTCTTC. Amino acid sequence: CASRHRQGSFNEQFF.

The chain couples TRBV7-8 to TRBJ2-3, with TRBD2 matching over 12 bases. The CDR3 is 15 amino acids. J gave up 8 bases and V 4 bases, and 7 bases lay outside the gene matches. Germline V gene lookup returns CDR1 SGHVS and CDR2 FQNEAQ. The CDR3 region is CASSSRLAGDSTQYF. DNA for the CDR3: TGTGCCAGCAGCTCCCGACTAGCGGGGGACTCTACGCAGTATTTT.

This clonotype was seen at least ten times. The rearrangement uses TRBV4-1 and TRBJ1-2; the D is unclear. Germline V gives CDR1 MGHRA, CDR2 YSYEKL. CDR3 length equals 15 residues. Trimming removed 4 bases from V and 1 base from J, with 13 bases in between. Here the CDR3 reads CASSLAFFFNYGYTF. In DNA form, the CDR3 reads TGCGCCAGCAGCCTGGCTTTTTTTTTTAACTATGGCTACACCTTC.

This chain connects TRBV7-2 to TRBJ1-2; unclear D gene. There are 14 residues in the CDR3. With 0 bases removed from V and 2 bases from J, the gap between germline ends came to 7 bases. CDR1 SGHTA and CDR2 FQGNSA come from the germline V gene. This CDR3 reads CASSLALENYGYTF. The CDR3 DNA is TGTGCCAGCAGCTTAGCGCTTGAAAACTATGGCTACACCTTC.